This T cell receptor (beta chain) was sequenced for a study of T cell responses to AZD1222 COVID-19 vaccine. Sequencing used immunoSEQ multiplex PCR; TCRdb keeps in-frame clones, though not all of them. Here the sample spans 200,000 to 250,000 clones, approximately 94% being singletons. As to this clone: Its target is unknown.

Findings and caveats of the study: Only 5 or 6 people who got AZD1222 tested seropositive at baseline.

Trimming removed 5 bases at V and 6 bases at J, with 15 bases between. This CDR3 spans 14 amino acids. Looked up from germline, CDR1 is SGHTS and CDR2 is YDEGEE. V and J are TRBV5-8 and TRBJ1-5, with D tentatively TRBD1 (5 bases). Sequencing used peripheral blood, obtained 28 days after the second dose of the MenACWY control vaccine. The receptor's source is an adult who received the MenACWY meningococcal vaccine as a control. The CDR3 sequence is CASSSRQYGQPQHF. Here the CDR3 DNA reads TGTGCCAGCAGTTCCCGACAGTACGGTCAGCCCCAGCATTTT.